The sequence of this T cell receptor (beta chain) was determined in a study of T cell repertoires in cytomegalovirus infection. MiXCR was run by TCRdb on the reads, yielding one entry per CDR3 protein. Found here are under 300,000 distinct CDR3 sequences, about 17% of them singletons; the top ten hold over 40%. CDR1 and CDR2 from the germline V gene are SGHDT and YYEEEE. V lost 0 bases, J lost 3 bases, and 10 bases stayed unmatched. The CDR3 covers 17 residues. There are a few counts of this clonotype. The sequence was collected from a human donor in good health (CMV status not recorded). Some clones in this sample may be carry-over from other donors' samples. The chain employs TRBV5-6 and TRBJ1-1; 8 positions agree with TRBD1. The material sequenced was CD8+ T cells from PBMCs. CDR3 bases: TGTGCCAGCAGCTTGGCCGGGACAGGCGGATGGGACACTGAAGCTTTCTTT. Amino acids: CASSLAGTGGWDTEAFF.